The clone carrying this TCR beta chain was detected once. What it binds is not known. PCR primers comprised 60 Vbeta and 13 Jbeta primers. The protocol was immunoSEQ multiplex PCR, while the TCRdb copy is restricted to in-frame clones and leaves out a portion. The data show about 98,000 clones, about 70% seen once. The data were taken from a study of cytomegalovirus exposure and HLA in healthy donors. General study points: There were some public TCRs occurring in many donors, but most TCR sequences were rare.

This receptor was identified in a female donor in good health and CMV-seronegative. Sequencing used PBMCs.

The CDR3 bases are TGTGCCAGCAGGATGGGACTAGCGGGGGGAGAGCAGTACTTC. It yields the protein CASRMGLAGGEQYF. The chain links TRBV2 to TRBJ2-7, with 15 positions matching TRBD2. The CDR3 is 14 residues long. After removal of 6 bases from V and 7 bases from J, the junction contained 4 bases not matched to a gene. From germline, CDR1 is SNHLY and CDR2 FYNNEI.